Listed below are T cell receptor beta chains from one sample, sequenced in a study of cytomegalovirus exposure and HLA in healthy donors. Repertoires were generated with immunoSEQ multiplex PCR, while TCRdb's copy carries only in-frame clones and drops some. The table includes 100,000 to 150,000 clones, roughly 85% detected once. Material: PBMCs. These TCRs come from a boy between 10 and 17 years old in good health and CMV-seronegative. CDR3s include the opening cysteine and the closing phenylalanine or tryptophan. A D gene is named only where the DNA matches it firmly. Clone size is shown for a subset of rows, as once, few, many or a class of expanded clone.

clone size: -
J gene: TRBJ2-1
D gene: -
V gene: TRBV5-1
CDR3 protein: CASSLDGAGPYNEQFF
CDR3 DNA: TGCGCCAGCAGCTTGGATGGGGCGGGACCTTACAATGAGCAGTTCTTC

clone size: -
J gene: TRBJ1-2
D gene: -
V gene: TRBV19
CDR3 protein: CASSIPQWDYGYTF
CDR3 DNA: TGTGCCAGTAGTATCCCACAGTGGGACTATGGCTACACCTTC

clone size: -
J gene: TRBJ1-2
D gene: TRBD1
V gene: TRBV4-3
CDR3 protein: CASSQVRGREDGYTF
CDR3 DNA: TGCGCCAGCAGCCAAGTAAGGGGGCGTGAGGATGGCTACACCTTC

clone size: -
J gene: TRBJ2-1
D gene: TRBD2
V gene: TRBV6-5
CDR3 protein: CASSQLAGGPNEQFF
CDR3 DNA: TGTGCCAGCAGTCAACTAGCGGGAGGACCCAATGAGCAGTTCTTC

clone size: -
J gene: TRBJ2-1
D gene: -
V gene: TRBV7-3
CDR3 protein: CASSLMGQKHNGQFF
CDR3 DNA: TGTGCCAGCAGCTTAATGGGGCAGAAGCACAATGGGCAGTTCTTC

clone size: once
J gene: TRBJ2-1
D gene: TRBD2
V gene: TRBV7-2
CDR3 protein: CASSLVLAGAAEQFF
CDR3 DNA: TGTGCCAGCAGCTTGGTTCTAGCGGGAGCAGCTGAGCAGTTCTTC

clone size: -
J gene: TRBJ1-4
D gene: -
V gene: TRBV5-8
CDR3 protein: CASSSDSDGTNEKLFF
CDR3 DNA: TGTGCCAGCAGCTCGGACTCCGACGGTACTAATGAAAAACTGTTTTTT

clone size: -
J gene: TRBJ2-5
D gene: TRBD1
V gene: TRBV6-5
CDR3 protein: CASSYSAGGQETQYF
CDR3 DNA: TGTGCCAGCAGTTACTCGGCAGGGGGACAAGAGACCCAGTACTTC

clone size: -
J gene: TRBJ1-2
D gene: -
V gene: TRBV30
CDR3 protein: CAWSRATRGGYTF
CDR3 DNA: TGTGCCTGGAGTAGGGCGACTAGGGGAGGCTACACCTTC

clone size: -
J gene: TRBJ2-5
D gene: TRBD1
V gene: TRBV7-3
CDR3 protein: CASSRGREPDLETQYF
CDR3 DNA: TGTGCCAGCAGCAGGGGGCGTGAGCCCGATTTAGAGACCCAGTACTTC

clone size: -
J gene: TRBJ2-5
D gene: -
V gene: TRBV10-3
CDR3 protein: CAISERGIQTQYF
CDR3 DNA: TGTGCCATCAGTGAGAGAGGCATACAGACCCAGTACTTC

clone size: -
J gene: TRBJ2-3
D gene: TRBD2
V gene: TRBV4-2
CDR3 protein: CASSPTLADGDTQYF
CDR3 DNA: TGTGCCAGCAGCCCTACTCTAGCGGATGGAGATACGCAGTATTTT

clone size: -
J gene: TRBJ1-5
D gene: TRBD1
V gene: TRBV28
CDR3 protein: CASRNYPGQGHQPQHF
CDR3 DNA: TGTGCCAGCAGGAATTACCCGGGACAGGGACATCAGCCCCAGCATTTT

clone size: -
J gene: TRBJ2-1
D gene: -
V gene: TRBV27
CDR3 protein: CASSLGTRRGEQFF
CDR3 DNA: TGTGCCAGCAGTCTAGGAACCCGTCGAGGGGAGCAGTTCTTC

clone size: -
J gene: TRBJ2-7
D gene: TRBD2
V gene: TRBV7-3
CDR3 protein: CASSPLAGGGEQYF
CDR3 DNA: TGTGCCAGCAGCCCCCTAGCGGGAGGAGGCGAGCAGTACTTC

clone size: -
J gene: TRBJ2-3
D gene: TRBD2
V gene: TRBV5-1
CDR3 protein: CASSGLAGIDTQYF
CDR3 DNA: TGCGCCAGCAGCGGACTAGCGGGGATAGATACGCAGTATTTT

clone size: once
J gene: TRBJ2-5
D gene: -
V gene: TRBV5-4
CDR3 protein: CASSDFKEAETQYF
CDR3 DNA: TGTGCCAGCAGCGACTTCAAGGAGGCAGAGACCCAGTACTTC

clone size: -
J gene: TRBJ2-3
D gene: TRBD1
V gene: TRBV7-3
CDR3 protein: CASSSGGGGADTQYF
CDR3 DNA: TGTGCCAGCAGCTCAGGGGGCGGAGGGGCAGATACGCAGTATTTT

clone size: -
J gene: TRBJ1-4
D gene: -
V gene: TRBV7-2
CDR3 protein: CASSGQAREKLFF
CDR3 DNA: TGTGCCAGCAGTGGACAAGCGAGAGAAAAACTGTTTTTT

clone size: few
J gene: TRBJ1-3
D gene: -
V gene: TRBV5-1
CDR3 protein: CASSLGSGDGNTIYF
CDR3 DNA: TGCGCCAGCAGCTTGGGATCCGGGGATGGAAACACCATATATTTT

clone size: -
J gene: TRBJ1-1
D gene: -
V gene: TRBV27
CDR3 protein: CASSSTRVGEAFF
CDR3 DNA: TGTGCCAGCAGTTCTACTAGAGTGGGGGAAGCTTTCTTT

clone size: once
J gene: TRBJ2-3
D gene: TRBD1
V gene: TRBV25-1
CDR3 protein: CASSEWTGGTDTQYF
CDR3 DNA: TGTGCCAGCAGTGAATGGACAGGGGGCACAGATACGCAGTATTTT

clone size: -
J gene: TRBJ2-3
D gene: -
V gene: TRBV9
CDR3 protein: CASSVATGDLTDTQYF
CDR3 DNA: TGTGCCAGCAGCGTAGCTACGGGGGACCTCACAGATACGCAGTATTTT

clone size: -
J gene: TRBJ2-4
D gene: TRBD2
V gene: TRBV6-5
CDR3 protein: CASSSGLAGGQRPYF
CDR3 DNA: TGTGCCAGCAGTTCGGGACTAGCGGGAGGACAACGGCCGTACTTC

clone size: once
J gene: TRBJ2-1
D gene: -
V gene: TRBV6-5
CDR3 protein: CASSYSGTHNEQFF
CDR3 DNA: TGTGCCAGCAGTTACAGCGGGACACACAATGAGCAGTTCTTC

clone size: -
J gene: TRBJ1-4
D gene: -
V gene: TRBV5-1
CDR3 protein: CASSPQEDEKLFF
CDR3 DNA: TGCGCCAGCAGCCCGCAGGAGGACGAAAAACTGTTTTTT

clone size: -
J gene: TRBJ2-6
D gene: -
V gene: TRBV4-3
CDR3 protein: CASSQVYPSANVLTF
CDR3 DNA: TGCGCCAGCAGCCAAGTCTATCCGTCTGCCAACGTCCTGACTTTC

clone size: -
J gene: TRBJ2-5
D gene: TRBD2
V gene: TRBV7-2
CDR3 protein: CASSYGGGPRETQYF
CDR3 DNA: TGTGCCAGCAGCTATGGGGGAGGGCCCCGAGAGACCCAGTACTTC

clone size: -
J gene: TRBJ1-5
D gene: -
V gene: TRBV6-1
CDR3 protein: CASSKTAGGNQPQHF
CDR3 DNA: TGTGCCAGCAGTAAAACGGCGGGAGGCAATCAGCCCCAGCATTTT

clone size: -
J gene: TRBJ2-3
D gene: -
V gene: TRBV6-1
CDR3 protein: CASRPGLTSDTQYF
CDR3 DNA: TGTGCCAGCAGACCCGGACTTACCTCGGATACGCAGTATTTT

clone size: -
J gene: TRBJ1-3
D gene: -
V gene: TRBV5-1
CDR3 protein: CASSLDPGQTRSGNTIYF
CDR3 DNA: TGCGCCAGCAGCTTGGATCCCGGACAGACGCGATCTGGAAACACCATATATTTT